This TCR beta chain is drawn from a study of blood T cell repertoires in COVID-19. Study as a whole: Acute and convalescent COVID-19 specimens originated in the United States, Italy and Spain. T cells, B-cell-depleted T cells, or PBMCs supplied cDNA or gDNA.

CDR3 size: 13 residues. V shed 2 bases and J shed 10 bases, with 13 bases lying between them. Germline V gene data show CDR1 as SGHNT and CDR2 as YYREEE (reference sequence). Using immunoSEQ multiplex PCR, the repertoire was profiled, and TCRdb retains in-frame clones only, with some absent. The sample yields about 35,000 clones, around four fifths seen once. The material sequenced was peripheral blood. V and J are TRBV5-4 and TRBJ2-1, with D tentatively TRBD2 (6 bases). The clonotype originates from a human donor in a cohort sampled during active or convalescent COVID-19. The donor label of this sample is uncertain. The CDR3 bases are TGTGCCAGCAGCTTCGACGGGACTGGGGAGCAGTTCTTC. Residues: CASSFDGTGEQFF.